This paragraph covers one T cell receptor beta chain sequence. The antigen this receptor binds is unknown. Per-base qualities were not stored, and no clone one base away is much larger. This entry comes from a study of CD8 T cells in ankylosing spondylitis (dated by TCRdb to the late 2010s). At the level of the whole study: The study profiled T cell receptor beta repertoires in healthy donors and ankylosing spondylitis patients to find disease-linked TCR variants. The full study cohort was made up of about 24 ankylosing spondylitis patients and about a hundred healthy donors. Peripheral blood was sampled, and synovial fluid was also collected from ankylosing spondylitis patients. General conclusions and limits of the study: Blood from ankylosing spondylitis patients appeared to be characterized by a TCR beta motif composed of several highly homologous amino acid variants. Some of the motif variants had been reported before in the synovial fluid and blood of reactive arthritis patients, a finding that suggests common disease-initiation mechanisms. According to the report, matched synovial fluid samples from ankylosing spondylitis patients were significantly enriched for the disease-linked clones. A CD8+ phenotype was shown by the disease-linked clones, which were found at relatively low frequencies in peripheral blood.

The sample was run on an Illumina HiSeq 2500. Quantitative 5'-RACE with molecular barcodes was used to prepare TCR beta libraries. The source study handled its data this way. To identify disease-linked TCR variants, a new computational method was used, one built on a probabilistic model of VDJ rearrangement. TCRdb reprocessed the public reads (quality trimming at Q25 with fastp, clone calling with MiXCR) and kept in-frame beta chains. Merged by CDR3 protein, the rows form single entries marked with the most common genes and DNA. Here the V and J calls rest on TCRdb's processing, not on the authors' analysis. The sample table shows roughly 250,000 distinct CDR3 sequences, and roughly 8.6% are seen once. Around 7% of the sample is held by the ten biggest clonotypes. The germline V gene (reference sequence) sets CDR1 to GTSNPN and CDR2 to SVGIG. Trimming removed 3 bases from V and 6 bases from J; the gene matches leave 11 bases unexplained. The CDR3, from cysteine to phenylalanine, totals 15 residues. Only CDR3 DNA remains: 45 bases, in frame from the first base.

This TCR was sampled from a male donor with ankylosing spondylitis or in good health (not recorded which). This receptor chain uses TRBV30 and TRBJ2-1; TRBD2 matches 7 bases in the middle. Sequences were obtained from blood, either unsorted or a sorted T cell fraction (not recorded which). The DNA reads as follows: TGTGCCTGGAGGCCGCCGGGGGGATCGCGCAATGAGCAGTTCTTC. The resulting protein is CAWRPPGGSRNEQFF.